The clone carrying this T cell receptor (beta chain) was seen a handful of times. Its antigen is still unknown. The data originate from a study of T-cell memory formation after mild COVID-19. The authors produced TCR alpha and TCR beta cDNA libraries with sample barcodes and UMIs by 5'RACE using constant-segment primers. TCRdb analysed the 5' RACE reads with MiXCR anew, one entry per CDR3 protein. The sample records 400,000 or so distinct CDR3 sequences, 20% being singletons. The length of the CDR3 is 15 residues. Trimming took 3 bases from V and 5 from J, leaving 16 bases between them. Whole-study results and caveats: Contracting CD4+ clones sat mainly in CM and EM; CD8+ in EMRA. Pre-infection memory harbored some responding clones, suggesting cross-reactive memory joined.

The source is an adult woman who had mild COVID-19 (a few samples of this study predate the infection). Cell type and time point are not known. Sequencing input: PBMCs or a T cell subset sorted from them (not recorded which). V usage is TRBV12-3 or TRBV12-4 and J usage is TRBJ2-5, with D perhaps TRBD2 (5 bases). CDR3 residues: CASSFGRSVWETQYF. The CDR3 DNA reads TGTGCCAGCAGTTTTGGGAGATCGGTTTGGGAGACCCAGTACTTC.